This T cell receptor beta chain was recorded in a study of cytomegalovirus exposure and HLA in healthy donors. Study at large: A data release that came early held 75 million to 85 million unique TCRs from HLA-typed donors.

V lost 5 bases, J lost 4 bases, and 13 bases stayed unmatched. CDR3 size: 16 residues. Germline V CDR1 and CDR2: SGHKS, YYEKEE (reference sequence). Primers for the PCR totalled 60 Vbeta and 13 Jbeta. The table came from immunoSEQ multiplex PCR; TCRdb's copy has only in-frame clones and leaves some out. The sample has about 50,000 clones; around 81% are singletons. The rearrangement links TRBV5-5 to TRBJ1-1; TRBD1 matches at 8 bases. The source of this sequence is a man aged 25 to 45 in good health and CMV-seropositive. Sequencing input: PBMCs. The DNA for the CDR3 is TGTGCCAGCAGGCCCCTACAGGGGGAGGGCGTCACTGAAGCTTTCTTT. Translation: CASRPLQGEGVTEAFF.